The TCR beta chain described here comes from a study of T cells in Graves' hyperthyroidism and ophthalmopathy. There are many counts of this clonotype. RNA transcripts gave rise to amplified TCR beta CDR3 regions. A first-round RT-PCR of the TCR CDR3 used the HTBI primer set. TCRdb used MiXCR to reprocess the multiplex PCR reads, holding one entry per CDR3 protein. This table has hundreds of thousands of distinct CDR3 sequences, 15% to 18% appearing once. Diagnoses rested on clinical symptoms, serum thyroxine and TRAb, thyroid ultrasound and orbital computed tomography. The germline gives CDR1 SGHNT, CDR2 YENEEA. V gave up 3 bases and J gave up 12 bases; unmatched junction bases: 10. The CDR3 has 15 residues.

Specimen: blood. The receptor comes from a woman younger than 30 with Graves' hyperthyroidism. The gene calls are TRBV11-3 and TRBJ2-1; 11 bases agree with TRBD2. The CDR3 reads CASSFTSGSFVLQFF. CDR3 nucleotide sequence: TGTGCCAGCAGCTTTACTAGCGGGAGTTTTGTATTGCAGTTCTTC.